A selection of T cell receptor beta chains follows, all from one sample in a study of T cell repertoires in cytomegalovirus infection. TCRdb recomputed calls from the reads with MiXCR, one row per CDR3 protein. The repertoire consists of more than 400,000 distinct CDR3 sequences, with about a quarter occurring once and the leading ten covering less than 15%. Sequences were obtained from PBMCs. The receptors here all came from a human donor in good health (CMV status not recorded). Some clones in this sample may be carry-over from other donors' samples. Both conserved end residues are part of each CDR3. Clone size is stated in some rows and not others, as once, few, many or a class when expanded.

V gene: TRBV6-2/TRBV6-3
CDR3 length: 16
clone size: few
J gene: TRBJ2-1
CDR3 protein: CASSNTGTSGRYEQFF

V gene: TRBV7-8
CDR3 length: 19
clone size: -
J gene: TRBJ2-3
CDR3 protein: CASSLAPDWGGTGTDTQYF

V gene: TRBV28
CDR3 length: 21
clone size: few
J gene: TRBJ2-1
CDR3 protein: CASSLGTFQRVPYSLYNEQFF

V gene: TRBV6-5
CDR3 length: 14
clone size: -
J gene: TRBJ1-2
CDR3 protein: CASKIQELGLGYTF

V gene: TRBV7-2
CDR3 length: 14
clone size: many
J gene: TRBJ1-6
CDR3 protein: CASSLTGVNSPLHF

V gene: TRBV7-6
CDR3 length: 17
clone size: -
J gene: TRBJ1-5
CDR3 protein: CASSLWLGTDYNQPQHF

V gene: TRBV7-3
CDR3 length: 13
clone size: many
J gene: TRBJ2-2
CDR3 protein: CASSSNYAGELFF

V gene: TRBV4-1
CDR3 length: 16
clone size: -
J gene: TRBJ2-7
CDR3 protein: CASSHYISGRKYEQYF

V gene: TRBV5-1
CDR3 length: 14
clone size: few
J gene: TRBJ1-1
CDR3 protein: CASSRQVRDTEAFF

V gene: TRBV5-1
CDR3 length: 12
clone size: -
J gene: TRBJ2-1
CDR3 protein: CASSLGGGATFF

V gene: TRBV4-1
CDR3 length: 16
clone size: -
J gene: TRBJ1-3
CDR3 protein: CASSYRHQSSGNTIYF

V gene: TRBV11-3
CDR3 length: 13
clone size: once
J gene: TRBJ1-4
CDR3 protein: CASSFRAGEKLFF

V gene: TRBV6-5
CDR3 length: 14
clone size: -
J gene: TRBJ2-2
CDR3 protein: CASSYGEGTGELFF

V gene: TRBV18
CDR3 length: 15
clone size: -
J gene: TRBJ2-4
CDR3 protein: CASSRGLAAENIQYF

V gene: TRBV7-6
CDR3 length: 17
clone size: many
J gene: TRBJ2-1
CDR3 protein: CASSLDHPSGRKNEQFF

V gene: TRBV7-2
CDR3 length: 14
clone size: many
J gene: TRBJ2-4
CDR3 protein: CASSPDRGHGIQYF

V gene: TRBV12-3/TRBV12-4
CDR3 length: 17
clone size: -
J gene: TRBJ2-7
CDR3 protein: CASSRTSGSYFYHEQYF

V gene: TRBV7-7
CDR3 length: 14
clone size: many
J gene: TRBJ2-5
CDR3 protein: CASSLSASGETQYF

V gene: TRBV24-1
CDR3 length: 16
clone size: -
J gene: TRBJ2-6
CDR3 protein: CATSDLAGPGANVLTF

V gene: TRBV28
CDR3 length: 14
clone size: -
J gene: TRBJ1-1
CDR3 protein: CASSSEGGRTEAFF

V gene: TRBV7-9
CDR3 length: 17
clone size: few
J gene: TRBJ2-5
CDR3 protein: CASSLGTQRQDQETQYF

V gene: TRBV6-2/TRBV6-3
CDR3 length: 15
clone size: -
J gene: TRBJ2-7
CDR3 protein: CASSYSGTSRDEQYF